Sequencing of this TCR beta chain was carried out in a study of cytomegalovirus exposure and HLA in healthy donors. Study-wide findings and caveats: In a later analysis, at a false discovery rate of 0.05, over 15,000 TCR beta sequences were associated with HLA alleles. A later analysis showed that HLA-associated TCR beta chains had undergone more clonal expansion than equally common others.

PCR amplification relied on 60 Vbeta primers (plus 13 Jbeta primers). The data were produced by immunoSEQ multiplex PCR, yet TCRdb's version contains in-frame clones alone and is incomplete. The sample comprises 140,000 or so clones, approximately 91% of which are singletons, and around 0.51% rests with the top ten. This CDR3 has 17 amino acids. The germline V gene has CDR1 MNHNS and CDR2 SASEGT. Losses at the gene ends were 2 bases for V and 0 bases for J; bases not matched to a gene: 7. Healthy bone marrow donors supplied every sample. A few counts support this clone. What it binds is unknown. Input material: PBMCs. The receptor was derived from a woman aged 40-49 years in good health and CMV-seronegative. The chain combines TRBV6-1 with TRBJ2-3, with TRBD1 identical over 8 bases. CDR3 amino acids: CASSESPTGASTDTQYF. CDR3 bases: TGTGCCAGCAGTGAATCCCCGACAGGGGCCAGCACAGATACGCAGTATTTT.